What follows are 21 T cell receptor beta chains derived from one specimen sequenced in a study of control samples from healthy donors and cancer patients. Only in-frame clones appear in the TCRdb table, and some are missing; sequencing was by immunoSEQ multiplex PCR. The sample has about 80,000 clones, roughly 90% seen once. The sample comprised blood. The receptors shown here come from a woman between 45 and 65 years old in good health.

The chain uses TRBV30 and TRBJ1-1; the D is unclear. V lost 5 bases, J lost 1 base, and 8 bases lay in between. Germline loops: CDR1 GTSNPN, CDR2 SVGIG (reference sequence). The CDR3 is made up of 12 amino acids. The CDR3 loop reads CAWSYSNTEAFF. CDR3 in DNA: TGTGCCTGGTCTTACTCGAACACTGAAGCTTTCTTT.

The rearrangement uses TRBV14 and TRBJ2-4; D not certain. Per germline, CDR1 SGHDN and CDR2 FVKESK. This CDR3 comprises 11 residues. V lost 1 base and J lost 6, with 1 base in between. CDR3 coding DNA: TGTGCCAGCAGCCAAGGAAACATTCAGTACTTC. Translation gives CASSQGNIQYF. Supplemented by reference TRBV14 and TRBJ2-4, the full variable domain reads EAGVTQFPSHSVIEKGQTVTLRCDPISGHDNLYWYRRVMGKEIKFLLHFVKESKQDESGMPNNRFLAERTGGTYSTLKVQPAELEDSGVYFCASSQGNIQYFGAGTRLSVL.

The chain links TRBV3-1 (or the pseudogene TRBV3-2) to TRBJ1-1; D unclear. Trimming removed 4 bases at V and 4 bases at J, with 10 bases between. The CDR3 extends over 13 amino acids. CDR1 and CDR2 from the germline V gene are LGHDT and YNNKEL (reference sequence). The CDR3 is CASSPTMGTEAFF. CDR3 coding DNA: TGTGCCAGCAGCCCAACCATGGGCACTGAAGCTTTCTTT.

The genes are TRBV7-7 and TRBJ2-2; TRBD1 aligns across 9 bases. CDR1 and CDR2 (germline): SSHAT, FNYEAQ (reference sequence). This CDR3 has 14 residues. Trimming removed 4 bases from V and 6 bases from J; junction bases left unmatched: 3. CDR3 DNA sequence: TGTGCCAGCAGCTGGGGACAGGGATCCGGGGAGCTGTTTTTT. Protein product: CASSWGQGSGELFF.

J is TRBJ2-7 and V is TRBV3-1 (or the pseudogene TRBV3-2); 7 nucleotides agree with TRBD1. V dropped 0 bases and J dropped 3; count of bases not matched to a gene: 8. Germline loops: CDR1 LGHDT, CDR2 YNNKEL (reference sequence). CDR3 length equals 16 residues. The CDR3 spells CASSQDHTWDSYEQYF. In DNA, the CDR3 is TGTGCCAGCAGCCAAGATCATACCTGGGACAGCTACGAGCAGTACTTC.

The chain has TRBV19 and TRBJ1-1, with a weak D call TRBD1 (5 bases). The CDR3 totals 14 residues. CDR1 LNHDA and CDR2 SQIVND come from the germline V gene (reference sequence). The V and J ends lost 5 bases and 5 bases respectively, with 15 bases between them. In DNA form, the CDR3 reads TGTGCCAGTAGTCGGGCAGTCCGGGGGACTGAAGCTTTCTTT. Protein product: CASSRAVRGTEAFF.

CDR3 nucleotide sequence: TGCAGCGTTGTAGGGGACAGGATAGGTTCTGGTGAAAAACTGTTTTTT. The encoded protein is CSVVGDRIGSGEKLFF. The rearrangement uses TRBV29-1 and TRBJ1-4; 8 bases fit TRBD1. This CDR3 comprises 16 residues. Germline trimming cut 4 bases from V and 7 bases from J; bases unmatched to any gene: 14. CDR1 and CDR2 from the germline V gene are SQVTM and ANQGSEA.

V and J are TRBV25-1 and TRBJ1-1, with D unresolved. The CDR3 length is 12 residues. V lost 5 bases and J 4 bases, leaving 8 bases between the germline ends. Germline CDR1 MGHDK, CDR2 SYGVNS. The CDR3 region is CASSFGGTEAFF. CDR3 DNA: TGTGCCAGCAGTTTTGGCGGCACTGAAGCTTTCTTT.

V usage is TRBV19 and J usage is TRBJ2-7, with D unclear. Germline V gene data show CDR1 as LNHDA and CDR2 as SQIVND (reference sequence). The CDR3 consists of 14 residues. Trimming stripped 3 bases from V and 1 base from J, with 10 bases between. CDR3: CASSIGLRSYEQYF. DNA of the CDR3: TGTGCCAGTAGTATTGGGTTGCGTTCCTACGAGCAGTACTTC.

This chain connects TRBV11-2 to TRBJ2-7, with a possible D match to TRBD2 (7 bases). CDR1 is SGHAT, CDR2 FQNNGV, per germline. The CDR3 is made up of 17 amino acids. The V end lost 6 bases, the J end lost 3 bases, and 24 bases lay between the germline ends. CDR3 protein: CASRPWGGRDNLYEQYF. CDR3 sequence (DNA): TGTGCCAGCAGACCATGGGGGGGCAGGGATAACCTCTACGAGCAGTACTTC.

The V call is TRBV2, the J call TRBJ2-3, with unresolved D. Trimming pared 0 bases from V and 4 bases from J, leaving 8 bases between. The CDR3 contains 14 residues. CDR1 SNHLY and CDR2 FYNNEI come from the germline V gene. CDR3 in amino acids: CASSEALPADTQYF. The DNA of the CDR3 is TGTGCCAGCAGTGAAGCGCTTCCGGCAGATACGCAGTATTTT.

This clone was recorded only once. V gene TRBV11-2 combines with J gene TRBJ1-3, with D unclear. Trimming stripped 1 base from V and 4 bases from J, with 5 bases between. Germline assignment: CDR1 SGHAT and CDR2 FQNNGV. The CDR3 is made up of 13 amino acids. The CDR3, as DNA: TGTGCCAGCAGCTTAGGTCGGGGAAACACCATATATTTT. Its protein is CASSLGRGNTIYF. Looking up the rest from reference TRBV11-2 and TRBJ1-3 gives the full variable domain: EAGVAQSPRYKIIEKRQSVAFWCNPISGHATLYWYQQILGQGPKLLIQFQNNGVVDDSQLPKDRFSAERLKGVDSTLKIQPAKLEDSAVYLCASSLGRGNTIYFGEGSWLTVV.

This chain connects TRBV2 to TRBJ2-3; unclear D gene. Germline values: CDR1 SNHLY, CDR2 FYNNEI. The length of the CDR3 is 12 residues. Trimming pared 6 bases from V and 6 bases from J, leaving 10 bases between. CDR3 region: CASRAGIDTQYF. The CDR3 nucleotides are TGTGCCAGCAGGGCAGGTATTGATACGCAGTATTTT.

The chain combines TRBV6-4 with TRBJ1-4; a possible D gene is TRBD1 (6 bases). Germline V gene lookup returns CDR1 MRHNA and CDR2 SNTAGT. V lost 6 bases and J 10 bases, leaving 18 bases between the germline ends. This CDR3 comprises 14 residues. CDR3 sequence: CASRTVGRGGKLFF. The CDR3 DNA sequence: TGTGCCAGCAGGACGGTGGGCAGGGGAGGAAAACTGTTTTTT.

In its sample, this clone was seen once. The V call is TRBV2, the J call TRBJ1-4; unclear D gene. Deletions cut 9 bases from V and 4 bases from J, with 3 bases between. Germline values: CDR1 SNHLY, CDR2 FYNNEI. The CDR3 extends over 10 amino acids. The CDR3 is CASFNEKLFF. The DNA for the CDR3 is TGTGCCAGTTTTAATGAAAAACTGTTTTTT. The complete variable domain, with remaining parts taken from reference TRBV2 and TRBJ1-4, reads EPEVTQTPSHQVTQMGQEVILRCVPISNHLYFYWYRQILGQKVEFLVSFYNNEISEKSEIFDDQFSVERPDGSNFTLKIRSTKLEDSAMYFCASFNEKLFFGSGTQLSVL.

This sequence joins TRBV2 and TRBJ2-6, with D hard to call. The CDR3 contains 15 residues. V was shortened by 5 bases and J by 1 base, with 9 bases between the two germline ends. In germline, CDR1 is SNHLY, CDR2 FYNNEI. DNA for the CDR3: TGTGCCAGCAGTAAGGCATCTTCTGGGGCCAACGTCCTGACTTTC. Protein sequence: CASSKASSGANVLTF.

The rearrangement uses TRBV25-1 and TRBJ2-7; the D is unclear. The CDR3 sequence is 13 residues long. The V gene's germline CDR1 is MGHDK and CDR2 SYGVNS. V lost 1 base, J lost 4 bases, and 8 bases lay in between. CDR3 DNA: TGTGCCAGCAGTGAATCTTTAGGGTACGAGCAGTACTTC. This codes for CASSESLGYEQYF.

The chain combines TRBV2 with TRBJ1-4; D may be TRBD1 (6 bases). The CDR3 is made up of 12 amino acids. Germline assignment: CDR1 SNHLY and CDR2 FYNNEI. V was cut by 8 bases and J by 7 bases, with 11 bases left in between. CDR3 in DNA: TGTGCCAGCTCAGGGGAGAGTGAAAAACTGTTTTTT. Protein: CASSGESEKLFF.

The V call is TRBV9, the J call TRBJ2-3; 11 bases are shared with TRBD2. V shed 1 base and J 5 bases; nucleotides not matched to a gene: 6. CDR3 size: 16 residues. Per germline, CDR1 SGDLS and CDR2 YYNGEE. CDR3 nucleotides: TGTGCCAGCAGCGTACTTACTAGCGGGGGTTTAGATACGCAGTATTTT. Translating gives CASSVLTSGGLDTQYF. Full variable domain (remainder filled in from reference TRBV9 and TRBJ2-3): DSGVTQTPKHLITATGQRVTLRCSPRSGDLSVYWYQQSLDQGLQFLIQYYNGEERAKGNILERFSAQQFPDLHSELNLSSLELGDSALYFCASSVLTSGGLDTQYFGPGTRLTVL.

This sequence joins TRBV6-2 or TRBV6-3 and TRBJ1-2; 8 bases are a match to TRBD1. V lost 3 bases to trimming and J lost 6 bases; unmatched junction nucleotides: 9. CDR1 and CDR2 (germline): MNHEY, SVGEGT. The CDR3 runs 15 residues. CDR3 nucleotides: TGTGCCAGCAGTTATCGGACAGGGAGGACTAATGGCTACACCTTC. The encoded protein is CASSYRTGRTNGYTF.

The chain has TRBV19 and TRBJ1-1, with D hard to call. Between the trimmed V and J ends, which lost 7 bases and 1 base, there was a span of 19 bases. The CDR3 is made up of 16 amino acids. Germline CDR1 LNHDA, CDR2 SQIVND (reference sequence). CDR3 nucleotides: TGTGCCAGTATGGTCCCCACGGGGAGGAAGAACACTGAAGCTTTCTTT. Protein product: CASMVPTGRKNTEAFF.